This T cell receptor (beta chain) was documented in a study of PD-L1 blockade in urothelial cancer (dated by TCRdb to about 2017). For the wider study: All patients started therapy around 2014 and received atezolizumab 1,200 mg intravenously every 3 weeks. Blood samples were analyzed at 3 weeks after treatment start (second dose) and at 6 weeks after treatment start. Durable clinical benefit was achieved by nine patients but not by the remaining 20. Durable clinical benefit was defined as a progression-free survival longer than 6 months, and TCR features were additionally tested against progression-free survival and overall survival. Patients had an ECOG performance status of 0 or 1 and had received between 0 and 3 prior chemotherapy regimens. Blood samples gave a median of about 150,000 T cells and approximately 85,000 unique TCRs, with a median clonality of 0.080. In the same patients, whole exome sequencing and RNA sequencing of pretreatment tumors were performed in addition to TCR sequencing. TCR sequencing covered pretreatment tumor samples and matched, serially collected peripheral blood taken before and after atezolizumab treatment. The study, an exploratory multi-omic analysis, examined somatic, immune and clinical correlates of response to PD-L1 blockade with atezolizumab in urothelial cancer. About nine tenths of the roughly 30 patients were males with bladder-origin urothelial cancer, and about 60% of the roughly 29 reported a prior smoking history. Twenty-nine patients had pretreatment blood TCR-seq, about 25 had at least one posttreatment blood collection, and about 25 had tumor TCR-seq. The research as a whole found: Greater expansion of tumor-associated TCR clones in peripheral blood 3 weeks after the start of treatment was observed in patients with durable benefit (n ≈ 22, p = 0.022). A pretreatment peripheral blood TCR clonality below the median was linked to improved progression-free and overall survival. Because the sample size was small (n ≈ 29) and many exploratory analyses were performed, the results are intended to be hypothesis-generating.

The cohort comprised more than 25 patients with locally advanced or metastatic urothelial carcinoma treated at Memorial Sloan Kettering on a trial protocol. Peripheral blood mononuclear cells were collected pretreatment and during treatment, with between 1 and 8 total time points per patient. The Qiagen DNeasy Blood extraction kit was used to purify genomic DNA from total PBMCs and tumor samples. PBMCs were collected pretreatment and during treatment and were isolated and stored as previously described. Synthetic TCR analog templates were spiked into each PCR to estimate absolute template abundance from read counts. Using the immunoSEQ assay, TCRbeta CDR3 regions were amplified from genomic DNA with bias-controlled V and J gene primers. Rearranged TCRbeta segments were sequenced at approximately 20X coverage. In the authors' own workflow: Clustering was used to correct sequencing errors, and CDR3s were annotated against IMGT to assign V, D and J genes. Downstream analyses used only productive TCRbeta rearrangements and left out out-of-frame or stop-codon sequences. Clonality was computed as one minus Shannon entropy normalized by the log of the number of unique productive sequences. Fisher's exact test with Benjamini-Hochberg correction, at a threshold of adjusted p below 0.01, was used to find clones that differed between time points or between blood and tumor. The immuneACCESS repertoire file appears here via TCRdb, limited to in-frame rearrangements. These files lack a portion of the clones; in checked studies, under half of the deficit traces to unresolved V genes, and the cause of the others is not known. D and trimming come from the DNA, and the V and J calls and clone size come from that table. Recorded for this sample are about 24,000 clones; 87% of them occurred a single time. Just over 3% of the sample is held by the ten biggest clonotypes.

V is pared back by 3 bases and J by 2 bases, with 9 bases lying between the germline termini. CDR1 and CDR2, per the germline V gene, are MGHDK and SYGVNS. The CDR3 numbers 14 residues from cysteine through phenylalanine. Kept here is only the CDR3 DNA, which spans 42 bases and is read in frame from base 1. This clone has just one count. Its cognate antigen has yet to be identified. Base qualities are missing; no much larger clone stands one base away. The rearrangement joined TRBV25-1 to TRBJ2-3; no D segment can be confidently identified. This sequence was found in a man aged 50 to 59 with urothelial cancer. The sequenced sample was PBMCs, obtained around atezolizumab (anti-PD-L1) treatment. Read as DNA, the sequence is TGTGCCAGCAGTGATCGGGTCCCCACAGATACGCAGTATTTT. Translation gives CASSDRVPTDTQYF.